The next 5 T cell receptor beta chains were all read from a single sample in a study of T-cell memory formation after mild COVID-19 (dated by TCRdb to the early 2020s). Library preparation employed 5' RACE. Sequenced on an Illumina NovaSeq 6000. TCRdb redid the processing of the public reads, applying fastp at Q25 and MiXCR, and retained in-frame beta chains. Identical CDR3 proteins give one entry, which carries the most common genes and DNA. In all, the sample holds fewer than 200,000 distinct CDR3 sequences, and 20% to 25% of those were seen once. The ten most abundant clones make up roughly 24% of the sample. The sequenced sample was PBMCs or a T cell subset sorted from them (not recorded which). The source is an adult woman who had mild COVID-19 (a few samples of this study predate the infection). The sample titles of this study are shuffled in the database, so cell type and time point are left out; the donor was told from shared clones.

This clonotype has only a few counts. The chain has TRBV7-2 and TRBJ2-3; a weak D match, TRBD2 (6 bases). Germline V gene data show CDR1 as SGHTA and CDR2 as FQGNSA. This CDR3 is 13 amino acids long. V shed 7 bases and J shed 5 bases, with 13 bases lying between them. The CDR3 reads CASNYGGVDTQYF. The CDR3 DNA is TGTGCCAGCAACTATGGAGGGGTAGATACGCAGTATTTT.

This clonotype was observed a handful of times. The V call is TRBV7-6, the J call TRBJ2-3, with D perhaps being TRBD1 or TRBD2 (5 bases each). The CDR3 is 16 residues long. Trimming stripped 5 bases from V and 0 bases from J, with 15 bases between. Germline assignment: CDR1 SGHVS and CDR2 FNYEAQ. The CDR3 loop is CASSHGTSSSTDTQYF. CDR3 nucleotides: TGTGCCAGCAGCCATGGGACCAGCTCTAGCACAGATACGCAGTATTTT.

CDR3 sequence: CSAGQVTYNEQFF. The CDR3 DNA sequence: TGCAGCGCCGGACAGGTAACCTACAATGAGCAGTTCTTC. This chain joins TRBV29-1 and TRBJ2-1, with TRBD1 matching over 7 bases. J gave up 2 bases and V 7 bases, and 5 bases lay outside the gene matches. This CDR3 is 13 amino acids long. Looked up from germline, CDR1 is SQVTM and CDR2 is ANQGSEA.

The chain carries TRBV24-1 and TRBJ2-2; D perhaps matches TRBD2 (6 bases). The CDR3 totals 13 residues. Trimming took off 4 bases at V and 6 bases at J, with 8 bases between the two ends. CDR1 is KGHDR, CDR2 SFDVKD, per germline. CDR3 loop: CATSEWGAGELFF. The CDR3 DNA reads TGTGCCACCAGTGAATGGGGGGCCGGGGAGCTGTTTTTT.

This clonotype was seen a few times. The chain couples TRBV9 to TRBJ2-5; 10 bases line up with TRBD1. Trimming at V came to 4 bases and at J to 1 base, leaving 4 bases not matched to a gene. The CDR3 extends over 15 amino acids. The germline V gene encodes CDR1 SGDLS and CDR2 YYNGEE. CDR3 DNA: TGTGCCAGCAGCCAGGGACAGGGGAGCCAAGAGACCCAGTACTTC. This translates into CASSQGQGSQETQYF.